This T cell receptor beta chain is drawn from a study of cytomegalovirus exposure and HLA in healthy donors. Overall study findings and caveats: Most subjects' HLA-A and HLA-B alleles were reportedly predicted from TCR beta sequences. Many donors carried some public TCRs, although rarity characterized most TCR sequences.

Vbeta (60) and Jbeta (13) primers were used in the PCR. Using immunoSEQ multiplex PCR, the repertoire was profiled, and TCRdb retains in-frame clones only, with some absent. The sample carries more than 100,000 clones, about two thirds recorded once. This CDR3 has 13 amino acids. Per the germline V gene, CDR1 is KGHSH and CDR2 is LQKENI. V dropped 4 bases and J dropped 5 bases, with 11 bases sitting between them. In the case of this clone: Antigen specificity is unknown.

The sample comprised PBMCs. This chain connects TRBV18 to TRBJ1-2; D gene unclear. The sequence was obtained from a woman aged 40-49 years in good health and CMV-seropositive. The CDR3 sequence is CASSQDILYGYTF. CDR3 nucleotides: TGTGCCAGCTCACAAGACATCTTGTATGGCTACACCTTC.